This T cell receptor (beta chain) appears in the sequencing data of a study of identical twins. Notes on the study in general: Fewer insertions marked abundant cord blood beta clonotypes; young adult naive trended weakly, memory not at all.

The cDNA had a unique molecular identifier and a template-switch universal primer site. TCRdb called the 5' RACE reads again in MiXCR, with one record for every CDR3 protein. The sample includes around 510,000 distinct CDR3 sequences, more than 13% seen only once; the top ten take more than 0.8%. This clonotype was detected ten times or more. Its antigen remains unidentified. V dropped 3 bases and J dropped 2 bases, with 11 bases sitting between them. The CDR3 covers 14 residues. No donor was unhealthy or non-Caucasian. The sample was also linked to a second study, of yellow fever vaccine responses in identical twins.

This receptor was obtained from a woman younger than 35 in good health. The V gene is TRBV12-3 or TRBV12-4, the J gene TRBJ2-7; D tentatively reads TRBD1 or TRBD2 (6 bases each). The specimen sequenced was CD4+ T cells sorted from blood. Here the CDR3 reads CASSFQGGPYEQYF. The CDR3 DNA sequence: TGTGCCAGCAGTTTCCAAGGGGGGCCCTACGAGCAGTACTTC.